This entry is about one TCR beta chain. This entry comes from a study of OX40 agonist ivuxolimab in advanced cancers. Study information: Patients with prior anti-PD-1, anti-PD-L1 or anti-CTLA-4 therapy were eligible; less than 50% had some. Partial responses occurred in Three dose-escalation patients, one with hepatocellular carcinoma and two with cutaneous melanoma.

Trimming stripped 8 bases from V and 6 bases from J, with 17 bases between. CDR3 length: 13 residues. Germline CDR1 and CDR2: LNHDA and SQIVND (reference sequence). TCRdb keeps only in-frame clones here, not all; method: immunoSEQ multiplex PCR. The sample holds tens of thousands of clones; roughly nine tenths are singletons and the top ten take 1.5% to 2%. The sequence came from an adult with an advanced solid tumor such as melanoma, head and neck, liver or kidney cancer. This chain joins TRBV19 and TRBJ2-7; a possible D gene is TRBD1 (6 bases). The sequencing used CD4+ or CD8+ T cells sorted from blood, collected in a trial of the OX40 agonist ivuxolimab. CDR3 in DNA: TGTGCCAGTCTCCGGGACAACCTGGGCGAGCAGTACTTC. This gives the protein CASLRDNLGEQYF.